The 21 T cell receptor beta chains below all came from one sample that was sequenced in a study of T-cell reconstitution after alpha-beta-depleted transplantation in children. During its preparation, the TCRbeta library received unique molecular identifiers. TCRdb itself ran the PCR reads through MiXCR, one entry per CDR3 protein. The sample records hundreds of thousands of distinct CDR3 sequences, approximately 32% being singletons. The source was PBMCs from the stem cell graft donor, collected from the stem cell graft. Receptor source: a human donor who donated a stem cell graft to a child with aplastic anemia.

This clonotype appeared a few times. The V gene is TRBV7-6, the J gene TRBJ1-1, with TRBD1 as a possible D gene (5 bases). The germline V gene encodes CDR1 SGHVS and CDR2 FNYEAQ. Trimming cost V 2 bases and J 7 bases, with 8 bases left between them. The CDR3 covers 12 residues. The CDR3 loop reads CASSLTQGEAFF. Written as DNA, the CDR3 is TGTGCCAGCAGCTTAACCCAGGGTGAAGCTTTCTTT.

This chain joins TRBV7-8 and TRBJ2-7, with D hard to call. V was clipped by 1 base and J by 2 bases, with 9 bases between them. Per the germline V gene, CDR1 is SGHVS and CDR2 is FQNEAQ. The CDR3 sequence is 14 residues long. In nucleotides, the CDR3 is TGTGCCAGCAGCTTAGACCCGGAGACCTACGAGCAGTACGTC. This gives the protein CASSLDPETYEQYV.

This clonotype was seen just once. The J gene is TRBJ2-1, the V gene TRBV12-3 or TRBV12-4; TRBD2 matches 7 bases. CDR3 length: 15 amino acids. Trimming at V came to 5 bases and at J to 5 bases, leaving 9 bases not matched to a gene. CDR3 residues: CASSPPAGRNNEQFF. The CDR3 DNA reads TGTGCCAGCAGTCCCCCAGCGGGAAGAAACAATGAGCAGTTCTTC.

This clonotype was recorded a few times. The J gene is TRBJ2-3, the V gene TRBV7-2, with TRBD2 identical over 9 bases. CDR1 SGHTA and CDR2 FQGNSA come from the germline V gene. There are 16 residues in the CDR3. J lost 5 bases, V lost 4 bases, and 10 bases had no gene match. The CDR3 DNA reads TGTGCCAGCAGCTACCTCGGGAGCGGGAGGATAGATACGCAGTATTTT. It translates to CASSYLGSGRIDTQYF.

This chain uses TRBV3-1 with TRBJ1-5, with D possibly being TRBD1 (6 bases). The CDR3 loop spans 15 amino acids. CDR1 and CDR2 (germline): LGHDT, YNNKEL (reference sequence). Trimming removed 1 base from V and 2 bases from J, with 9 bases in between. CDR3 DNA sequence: TGTGCCAGCAGCCAAGCATCAGGGGGCAATCAGCCCCAGCATTTT. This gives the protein CASSQASGGNQPQHF.

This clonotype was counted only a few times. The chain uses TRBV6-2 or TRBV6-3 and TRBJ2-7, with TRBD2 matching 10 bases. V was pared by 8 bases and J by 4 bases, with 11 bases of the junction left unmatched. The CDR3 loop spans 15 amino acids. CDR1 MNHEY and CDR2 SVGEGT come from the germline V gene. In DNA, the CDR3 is TGTGCCAGCCGAAAGGGGCTAGCGGGGGATTACGAGCAGTACTTC. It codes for CASRKGLAGDYEQYF.

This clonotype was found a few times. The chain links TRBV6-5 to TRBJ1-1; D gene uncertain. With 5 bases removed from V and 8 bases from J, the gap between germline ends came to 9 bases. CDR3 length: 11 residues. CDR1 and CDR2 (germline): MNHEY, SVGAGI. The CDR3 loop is CASSTRIEAFF. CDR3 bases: TGTGCCAGCAGTACCAGGATCGAAGCTTTCTTT.

The CDR3 is CASSWGRSYNEQFF. The CDR3 nucleotides are TGTGCCAGCAGTTGGGGAAGGTCCTACAATGAGCAGTTCTTC. This chain connects TRBV28 to TRBJ2-1; no firm D call. Germline V gives CDR1 MDHEN, CDR2 SYDVKM. Trimming took 4 bases from V and 1 from J, leaving 8 bases between them. There are 14 residues in the CDR3.

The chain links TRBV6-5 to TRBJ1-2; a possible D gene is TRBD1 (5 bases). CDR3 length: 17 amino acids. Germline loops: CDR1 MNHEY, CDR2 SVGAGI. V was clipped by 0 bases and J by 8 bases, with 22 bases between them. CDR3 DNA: TGTGCCAGCAGTTACTCGATCGGTTTGGGGGGACTGGAAGGCTACACCTTC. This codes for CASSYSIGLGGLEGYTF.

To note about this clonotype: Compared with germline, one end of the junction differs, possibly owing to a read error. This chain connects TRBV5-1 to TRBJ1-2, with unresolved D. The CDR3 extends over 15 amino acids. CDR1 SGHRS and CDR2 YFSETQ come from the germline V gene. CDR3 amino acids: CASSLDAATNYGHTF. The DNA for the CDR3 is TGCGCCAGCAGCTTGGACGCAGCTACTAACTATGGCCACACCTTC. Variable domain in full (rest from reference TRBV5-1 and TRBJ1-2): KAGVTQTPRYLIKTRGQQVTLSCSPISGHRSVSWYQQTPGQGLQFLFEYFSETQRNKGNFPGRFSGRQFSNSRSEMNVSTLELGDSALYLCASSLDAATNYGHTFGSGTRLTVV.

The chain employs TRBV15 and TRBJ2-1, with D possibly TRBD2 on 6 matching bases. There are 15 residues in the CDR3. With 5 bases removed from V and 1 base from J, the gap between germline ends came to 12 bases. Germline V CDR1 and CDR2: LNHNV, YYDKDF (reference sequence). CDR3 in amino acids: CATSEPGVSYNEQFF. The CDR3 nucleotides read TGTGCCACCAGCGAGCCGGGAGTATCCTACAATGAGCAGTTCTTC. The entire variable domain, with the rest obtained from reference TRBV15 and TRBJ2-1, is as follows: DAMVIQNPRYQVTQFGKPVTLSCSQTLNHNVMYWYQQKSSQAPKLLFHYYDKDFNNEADTPDNFQSRRPNTSFCFLDIRSPGLGDTAMYLCATSEPGVSYNEQFFGPGTRLTVL.

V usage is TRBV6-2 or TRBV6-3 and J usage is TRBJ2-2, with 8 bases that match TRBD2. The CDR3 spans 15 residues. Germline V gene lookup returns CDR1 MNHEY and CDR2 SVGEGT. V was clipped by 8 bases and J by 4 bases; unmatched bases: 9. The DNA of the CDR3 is TGTGCCAGCGGTGGAGGACTAGCCGGCACCGGGGAGCTGTTTTTT. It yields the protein CASGGGLAGTGELFF.

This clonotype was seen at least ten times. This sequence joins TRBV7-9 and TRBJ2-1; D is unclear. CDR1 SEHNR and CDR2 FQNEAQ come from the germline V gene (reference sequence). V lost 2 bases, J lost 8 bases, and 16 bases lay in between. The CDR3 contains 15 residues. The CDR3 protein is CASSLSSSPPDEQFF. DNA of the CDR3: TGTGCCAGCAGCTTAAGTAGCAGCCCTCCGGATGAGCAGTTCTTC.

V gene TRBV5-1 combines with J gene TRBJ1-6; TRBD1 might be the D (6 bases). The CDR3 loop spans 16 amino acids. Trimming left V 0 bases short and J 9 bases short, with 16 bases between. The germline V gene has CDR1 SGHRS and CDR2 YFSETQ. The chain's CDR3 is CASSLAYGGLGSPLHF. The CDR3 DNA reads TGCGCCAGCAGCTTGGCATATGGGGGCCTCGGTTCACCCCTCCACTTT.

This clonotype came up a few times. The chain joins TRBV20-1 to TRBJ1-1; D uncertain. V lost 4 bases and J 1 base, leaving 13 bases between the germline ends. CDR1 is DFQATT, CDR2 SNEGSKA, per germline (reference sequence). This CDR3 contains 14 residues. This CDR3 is CSATAPRGNTEAFF. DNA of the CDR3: TGCAGTGCTACCGCCCCTCGAGGGAACACTGAAGCTTTCTTT.

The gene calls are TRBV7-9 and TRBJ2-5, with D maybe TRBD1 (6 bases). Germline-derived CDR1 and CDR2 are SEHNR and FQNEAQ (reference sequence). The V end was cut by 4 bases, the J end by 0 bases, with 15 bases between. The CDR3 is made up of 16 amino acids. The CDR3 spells CASSSSDSEYQETQYF. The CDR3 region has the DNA TGTGCCAGCAGCTCCTCGGACAGCGAGTACCAAGAGACCCAGTACTTC.

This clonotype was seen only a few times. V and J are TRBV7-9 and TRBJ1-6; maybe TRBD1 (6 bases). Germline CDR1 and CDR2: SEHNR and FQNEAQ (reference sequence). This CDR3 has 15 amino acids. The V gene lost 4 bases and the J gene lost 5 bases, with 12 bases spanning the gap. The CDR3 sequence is CASSSGTGNNSPLHF. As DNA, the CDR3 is TGTGCCAGCAGCTCAGGAACAGGGAATAATTCACCCCTCCACTTT.

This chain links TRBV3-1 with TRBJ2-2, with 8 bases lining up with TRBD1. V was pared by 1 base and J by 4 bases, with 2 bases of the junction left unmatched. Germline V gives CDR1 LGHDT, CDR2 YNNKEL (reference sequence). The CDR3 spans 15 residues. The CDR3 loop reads CASSQVTGGTGELFF. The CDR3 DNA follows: TGTGCCAGCAGCCAAGTAACAGGGGGCACCGGGGAGCTGTTTTTT.

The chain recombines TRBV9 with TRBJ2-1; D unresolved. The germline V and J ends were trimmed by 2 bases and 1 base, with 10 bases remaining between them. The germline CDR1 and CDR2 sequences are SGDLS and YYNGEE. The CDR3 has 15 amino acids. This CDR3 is CASSVTWVSYNEQFF. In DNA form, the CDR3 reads TGTGCCAGCAGCGTCACCTGGGTGTCCTACAATGAGCAGTTCTTC.

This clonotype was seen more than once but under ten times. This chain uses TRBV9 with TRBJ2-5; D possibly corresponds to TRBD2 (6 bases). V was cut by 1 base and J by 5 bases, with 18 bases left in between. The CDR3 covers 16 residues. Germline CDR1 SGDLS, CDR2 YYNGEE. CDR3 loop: CASSVNKEGVDETQYF. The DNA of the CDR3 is TGTGCCAGCAGCGTAAACAAGGAGGGAGTTGATGAGACCCAGTACTTC.

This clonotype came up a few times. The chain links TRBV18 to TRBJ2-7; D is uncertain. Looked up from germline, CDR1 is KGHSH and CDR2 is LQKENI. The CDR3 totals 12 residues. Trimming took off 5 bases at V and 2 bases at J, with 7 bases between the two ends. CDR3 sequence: CASSTETYEQYF. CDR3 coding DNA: TGTGCCAGCTCAACCGAAACCTACGAGCAGTACTTC. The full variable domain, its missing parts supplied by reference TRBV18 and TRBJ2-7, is NAGVMQNPRHLVRRRGQEARLRCSPMKGHSHVYWYRQLPEEGLKFMVYLQKENIIDESGMPKERFSAEFPKEGPSILRIQQVVRGDSAAYFCASSTETYEQYFGPGTRLTVT.